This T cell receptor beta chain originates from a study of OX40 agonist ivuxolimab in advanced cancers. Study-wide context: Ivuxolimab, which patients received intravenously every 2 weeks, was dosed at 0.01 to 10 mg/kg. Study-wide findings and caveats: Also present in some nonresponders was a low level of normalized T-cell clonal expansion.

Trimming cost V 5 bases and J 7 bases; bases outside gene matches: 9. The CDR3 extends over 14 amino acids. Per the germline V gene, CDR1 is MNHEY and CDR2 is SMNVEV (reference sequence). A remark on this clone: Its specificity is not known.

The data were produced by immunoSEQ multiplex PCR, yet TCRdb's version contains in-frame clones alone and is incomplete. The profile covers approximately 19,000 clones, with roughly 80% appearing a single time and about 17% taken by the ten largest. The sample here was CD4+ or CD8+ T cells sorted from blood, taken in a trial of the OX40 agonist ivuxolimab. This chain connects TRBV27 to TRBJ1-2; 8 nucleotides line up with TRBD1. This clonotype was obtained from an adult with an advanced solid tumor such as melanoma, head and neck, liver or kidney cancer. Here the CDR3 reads CASSPRQGTSGYTF. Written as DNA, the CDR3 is TGTGCCAGCAGTCCTCGACAGGGGACCAGTGGCTACACCTTC.